One and the same sample provided the 21 T cell receptor beta chains below, sequenced in a study of T cells in localized non-small cell lung cancer. This table comes from immunoSEQ multiplex PCR, and its TCRdb copy is limited to in-frame clones, with some not included. This sample carries approximately 30,000 clones, around 84% of them seen once, and the ten largest clones take roughly 4.2%. Source: peripheral blood, taken before any cancer treatment. These receptors originate from an older male donor with stage III lung adenocarcinoma.

The rearrangement links TRBV5-4 to TRBJ1-5; 9 bases align to TRBD1. The J segment lost 7 bases and the V segment lost 4 bases, leaving 3 bases of the junction unmatched. Germline values: CDR1 SGHNT, CDR2 YYREEE (reference sequence). This CDR3 comprises 13 residues. CDR3 protein: CASSQGTGQPQHF. The CDR3 DNA reads TGTGCCAGCAGCCAAGGGACAGGGCAGCCCCAGCATTTT.

The gene calls are TRBV7-3 and TRBJ2-1; D is unclear. The germline V gene encodes CDR1 SGHTA and CDR2 FQGTGA. The CDR3 runs to 13 residues. Deletions cut 1 base from V and 7 bases from J, with 8 bases between. CDR3 residues: CASSLKDGNEQFF. CDR3 coding DNA: TGTGCCAGCAGCTTAAAGGACGGGAATGAGCAGTTCTTC.

The chain is built from TRBV7-8 and TRBJ2-7, with 9 bases identical to TRBD2. J lost 3 bases, V lost 5 bases, and 8 bases had no gene match. This CDR3 is built from 15 residues. Germline CDR1 and CDR2: SGHVS and FQNEAQ. The CDR3 nucleotides are TGTGCCAGCAGCCCAGCGAGCGGGAGGAACTACGAGCAGTACTTC. It codes for CASSPASGRNYEQYF.

The chain employs TRBV2 and TRBJ2-5, with D unresolved. V shed 7 bases and J shed 2 bases, with 11 bases lying between them. Germline V gene sequence: CDR1 SNHLY, CDR2 FYNNEI. The CDR3 runs to 13 residues. CDR3: CASKRLGQETQYF. The CDR3 region has the DNA TGTGCCAGCAAGAGGCTGGGACAAGAGACCCAGTACTTC.

Written as DNA, the CDR3 is TGTGCCAGCTCCTGGACAGGGAGCTATGGCTACACCTTC. The encoded protein is CASSWTGSYGYTF. The gene calls are TRBV7-3 and TRBJ1-2; 8 bases align to TRBD1. The V and J ends lost 8 bases and 4 bases, in that order; junction bases with no gene match: 6. CDR1 and CDR2 from the germline V gene are SGHTA and FQGTGA. The CDR3 covers 13 residues.

This chain connects TRBV28 to TRBJ2-5; TRBD1 agrees at 12 bases. Matching the DNA end better, TRBJ2-7 makes the J call doubtful. The germline V gene encodes CDR1 MDHEN and CDR2 SYDVKM. The CDR3 is made up of 15 amino acids. CDR3 DNA sequence: TGTGCCAGCAGTATACCGGGACAGGGGGCTTCCGAGCAGTACTTC. Its protein is CASSIPGQGASEQYF.

The rearrangement links TRBV5-6 to TRBJ2-4; the match to TRBD1 covers 10 bases. V shed 2 bases, J shed 1 base, and the junction held 3 bases outside the gene matches. This CDR3 region has 16 residues. Germline V gives CDR1 SGHDT, CDR2 YYEEEE. CDR3 in amino acids: CASSFVGQGAKNIQYF. In DNA form, the CDR3 reads TGTGCCAGCAGCTTTGTGGGACAGGGGGCCAAAAACATTCAGTACTTC. Filled out from reference TRBV5-6 and TRBJ2-4, the complete variable domain reads DAGVTQSPTHLIKTRGQQVTLRCSPKSGHDTVSWYQQALGQGPQFIFQYYEEEERQRGNFPDRFSGHQFPNYSSELNVNALLLGDSALYLCASSFVGQGAKNIQYFGAGTRLSVL.

This clone appeared a few times. V is TRBV7-2 and J is TRBJ2-7, with 9 bases that match TRBD2. CDR1 SGHTA and CDR2 FQGNSA come from the germline V gene. V shed 1 base, J shed 4 bases, and the junction held 5 bases outside the gene matches. This CDR3 is built from 15 residues. DNA of the CDR3: TGTGCCAGCAGCTTAGGCGGGAGGGCCTTGTACGAGCAGTACTTC. Protein product: CASSLGGRALYEQYF.

The V and J genes are TRBV5-6 and TRBJ2-1; 7 bases line up with TRBD1. Germline V gene sequence: CDR1 SGHDT, CDR2 YYEEEE. This CDR3 contains 14 residues. V was pared by 0 bases and J by 6 bases, with 3 bases of the junction left unmatched. Here the CDR3 reads CASSLGDSLNEQFF. The CDR3 DNA reads TGTGCCAGCAGCTTGGGGGACAGCCTCAATGAGCAGTTCTTC.

This sequence joins TRBV10-1 and TRBJ2-1; D is ambiguous. The CDR3 length is 16 residues. The germline V gene has CDR1 WNHNN and CDR2 SYGVQD (reference sequence). The V and J ends lost 4 bases and 4 bases respectively, with 17 bases between them. The CDR3 sequence: CASSGTVEEGYNEQFF. The CDR3 region has the DNA TGCGCCAGCAGTGGTACCGTAGAGGAAGGGTACAATGAGCAGTTCTTC.

This clone was detected once. The chain joins TRBV4-1 to TRBJ2-4, with D perhaps TRBD1 (5 bases). In germline, CDR1 is MGHRA, CDR2 YSYEKL. This CDR3 has 14 residues. V lost 1 base and J lost 6, with 10 bases in between. This CDR3 is CASSQVSGINIQYF. The CDR3 region has the DNA TGCGCCAGCAGCCAAGTTTCAGGGATAAACATTCAGTACTTC.

This chain uses TRBV5-4 with TRBJ2-7; D remains ambiguous. The ends were cut back, 5 bases at V and 4 bases at J, with 16 bases in the middle. Germline lookup yields CDR1 SGHNT and CDR2 YYREEE (reference sequence). The CDR3 has 14 residues. CDR3 nucleotides: TGTGCCAGCAGGTTCGAATCGGAATATTACGAGCAGTACTTC. Translation gives CASRFESEYYEQYF.

This clone appeared once. The chain has TRBV9 and TRBJ2-5; 8 bases agree with TRBD1. Looked up from germline, CDR1 is SGDLS and CDR2 is YYNGEE. V dropped 4 bases and J dropped 2; count of bases not matched to a gene: 7. The CDR3 covers 15 residues. This CDR3 is CASSLRDRRQETQYF. The CDR3 DNA sequence: TGTGCCAGCAGCCTACGGGACAGGAGGCAAGAGACCCAGTACTTC.

V gene TRBV6-1 combines with J gene TRBJ1-2; unclear D gene. CDR1 and CDR2 (germline): MNHNS, SASEGT. This CDR3 is built from 13 residues. The V and J ends lost 1 base and 4 bases respectively, with 7 bases between them. The CDR3: CASSEEGGYGYTF. The CDR3, as DNA: TGTGCCAGCAGTGAAGAAGGAGGCTATGGCTACACCTTC.

The genes are TRBV15 and TRBJ2-1; D gene ambiguous. The CDR3 consists of 16 residues. Germline CDR1 is LNHNV and CDR2 is YYDKDF (reference sequence). Trimming removed 1 base at V and 0 bases at J, with 10 bases between. The CDR3 spells CATSRVQLSSYNEQFF. The CDR3 DNA is TGTGCCACCAGCAGAGTCCAGCTTAGCTCCTACAATGAGCAGTTCTTC. Full variable domain (rest looked up from reference TRBV15 and TRBJ2-1): DAMVIQNPRYQVTQFGKPVTLSCSQTLNHNVMYWYQQKSSQAPKLLFHYYDKDFNNEADTPDNFQSRRPNTSFCFLDIRSPGLGDTAMYLCATSRVQLSSYNEQFFGPGTRLTVL.

The chain is built from TRBV9 and TRBJ1-1, with TRBD1 identical over 10 bases. J was trimmed by 3 bases and V by 3 bases; bases with no gene match: 5. In germline, CDR1 is SGDLS, CDR2 YYNGEE. This CDR3 region has 15 residues. The CDR3 nucleotides read TGTGCCAGCAGCGAGACCGGGACAGGGGACACTGAAGCTTTCTTT. This encodes CASSETGTGDTEAFF.

The rearrangement links TRBV5-4 to TRBJ1-1; 7 bases align to TRBD1. The V gene's germline CDR1 is SGHNT and CDR2 YYREEE (reference sequence). The CDR3 is 13 residues long. J lost 7 bases, V lost 0 bases, and 3 bases had no gene match. The CDR3 loop is CASSLERQGEAFF. CDR3 bases: TGTGCCAGCAGCTTGGAGAGACAGGGTGAAGCTTTCTTT. The full variable domain, with the rest looked up from reference TRBV5-4 and TRBJ1-1, is ETGVTQSPTHLIKTRGQQVTLRCSSQSGHNTVSWYQQALGQGPQFIFQYYREEENGRGNFPPRFSGLQFPNYSSELNVNALELDDSALYLCASSLERQGEAFFGQGTRLTVV.

V is TRBV6-5 and J is TRBJ2-2, with D hard to call. There are 13 residues in the CDR3. Trimming shortened V by 10 bases and J by 4 bases, and 13 bases separated the two germline ends. Germline values: CDR1 MNHEY, CDR2 SVGAGI. The DNA of the CDR3 is TGTGCCACCAGAGCCCCGGGCACCGGGGAGCTGTTTTTT. Translation gives CATRAPGTGELFF.

J is TRBJ2-2 and V is TRBV6-5; D not resolved. This CDR3 spans 11 amino acids. The germline V gene has CDR1 MNHEY and CDR2 SVGAGI. The V and J ends lost 8 bases and 12 bases respectively, with 13 bases between them. The CDR3 is CASSVGFKLFF. DNA of the CDR3: TGTGCCAGCTCGGTGGGGTTTAAGCTGTTTTTT.

CDR3 amino acids: CASSLWGVQETQYF. The CDR3 coding sequence is TGTGCCAGCAGCTTGTGGGGCGTACAAGAGACCCAGTACTTC. The V call is TRBV7-2, the J call TRBJ2-5; tentatively, D is TRBD1 (5 bases). Germline values: CDR1 SGHTA, CDR2 FQGNSA. The CDR3 consists of 14 residues. Trimming removed 3 bases at V and 2 bases at J, with 10 bases between.

This chain uses TRBV19 with TRBJ1-3; possibly TRBD1 for D (5 bases). V was shortened by 5 bases and J by 0 bases, with 11 bases between the two germline ends. Germline loops: CDR1 LNHDA, CDR2 SQIVND (reference sequence). This CDR3 contains 15 residues. The CDR3 is CASSSGTYSGNTIYF. In DNA, the CDR3 is TGTGCCAGTAGTTCCGGGACTTACTCTGGAAACACCATATATTTT.